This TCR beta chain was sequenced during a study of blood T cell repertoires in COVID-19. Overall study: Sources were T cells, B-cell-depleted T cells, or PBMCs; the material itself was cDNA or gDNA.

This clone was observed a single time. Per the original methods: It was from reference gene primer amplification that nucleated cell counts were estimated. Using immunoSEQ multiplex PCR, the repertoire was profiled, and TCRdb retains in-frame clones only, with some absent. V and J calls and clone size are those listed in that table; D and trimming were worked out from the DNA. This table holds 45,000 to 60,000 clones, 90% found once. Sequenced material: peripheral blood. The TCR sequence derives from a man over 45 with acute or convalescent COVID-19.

CDR3 amino acids: CASSFISAGANEKLFF. The CDR3 DNA sequence: TGTGCCAGCAGCTTTATTAGCGCAGGGGCTAATGAAAAACTGTTTTTT. This chain links TRBV5-6 with TRBJ1-4, with D perhaps matching TRBD1 (6 bases). The germline V gene has CDR1 SGHDT and CDR2 YYEEEE. Deletions cut 2 bases from V and 3 bases from J, with 14 bases between. The CDR3 consists of 16 residues.